The clone carrying this TCR beta chain came up many times. Each CDR3 protein gets one entry after TCRdb re-called the PCR reads with MiXCR. The sample yields fewer than 350,000 distinct CDR3 sequences, roughly a quarter seen once. The data were taken from a study of molecular identifiers for immune sequencing clone quantification. Study-level background: In replicates, RNA from approximately 20,000 or 100,000 naive CD8 cells was divided five ways and four parts were sequenced.

Germline V gene data show CDR1 as SEHNR and CDR2 as FQNEAQ (reference sequence). V lost 1 base and J lost 4, with 13 bases in between. This CDR3 has 15 residues. The sample taken for sequencing was naive CD8+ T cells from blood, with Jurkat cell RNA spiked in. Subset reported: FACS-sorted CD8+CD4-CCR7+CD45RA+ naive T cells. The TCR was taken from a human donor in good health. Some libraries in this study had Jurkat cell RNA spiked in. The chain carries TRBV7-9 and TRBJ1-1; no firm D call. In DNA form, the CDR3 reads TGTGCCAGCAGCTTAGGGCCTGGGGAAGGCACTGAAGCTTTCTTT. Its translation is CASSLGPGEGTEAFF.